The 11 T cell receptor beta chains given below trace back to one sample, sequenced in a study of radiotherapy plus CTLA-4 blockade in lung cancer. Assay: immunoSEQ multiplex PCR; the TCRdb copy retains only in-frame clones and omits some. The sample holds tens of thousands of clones, 70% seen once. This specimen was peripheral blood, taken from a patient treated with radiotherapy plus ipilimumab. Source of these receptors: a human donor with non-small cell lung cancer who had stable disease on radiotherapy plus ipilimumab.

The table lists this clone with a count of one. V and J are TRBV7-2 and TRBJ2-1; D not resolved. Trimming removed 1 base from V and 7 bases from J, with 11 bases in between. This CDR3 spans 14 amino acids. CDR1 SGHTA and CDR2 FQGNSA come from the germline V gene. In DNA, the CDR3 is TGTGCCAGCAGCTTAGAAGTTTTGAAAAATGAGCAGTTCTTC. Protein sequence: CASSLEVLKNEQFF.

The table lists this clone with a few counts. The chain couples TRBV9 to TRBJ2-3; possibly TRBD2 for D (5 bases). V dropped 4 bases and J dropped 0 bases, with 9 bases sitting between them. Germline values: CDR1 SGDLS, CDR2 YYNGEE. This CDR3 spans 14 amino acids. The CDR3 DNA sequence: TGTGCCAGCAGCCGTCGCGGGAGCACAGATACGCAGTATTTT. This codes for CASSRRGSTDTQYF. Supplemented by reference TRBV9 and TRBJ2-3, the full variable domain reads DSGVTQTPKHLITATGQRVTLRCSPRSGDLSVYWYQQSLDQGLQFLIQYYNGEERAKGNILERFSAQQFPDLHSELNLSSLELGDSALYFCASSRRGSTDTQYFGPGTRLTVL.

This clone was recorded a few times. V is TRBV5-4 and J is TRBJ1-2; D is ambiguous. V was shortened by 4 bases and J by 8 bases, with 15 bases between the two germline ends. The germline gives CDR1 SGHNT, CDR2 YYREEE (reference sequence). This CDR3 contains 13 residues. The CDR3 region has the DNA TGTGCCAGCAGCCCTACCTCTATGTTGGGCTACACCTTC. This encodes CASSPTSMLGYTF. Together with reference TRBV5-4 and TRBJ1-2, the CDR3 gives the full variable domain: ETGVTQSPTHLIKTRGQQVTLRCSSQSGHNTVSWYQQALGQGPQFIFQYYREEENGRGNFPPRFSGLQFPNYSSELNVNALELDDSALYLCASSPTSMLGYTFGSGTRLTVV.

This clone was recorded once. The chain couples TRBV7-9 to TRBJ2-5, with 9 nucleotides matching TRBD2. The CDR3 totals 15 residues. With 7 bases clipped from V and 1 base from J, the junction kept 7 bases outside the gene matches. Germline CDR1 is SEHNR and CDR2 is FQNEAQ (reference sequence). CDR3 in DNA: TGTGCCAGCATTCGGCTAGCGGGATTCCAAGAGACCCAGTACTTC. Its protein product is CASIRLAGFQETQYF.

The chain recombines TRBV7-9 with TRBJ1-4; 7 bases agree with TRBD1. The CDR3 length is 15 residues. CDR1 is SEHNR and CDR2 is FQNEAQ in the germline V gene (reference sequence). The J segment lost 7 bases and the V segment lost 5 bases, leaving 10 bases of the junction unmatched. For the CDR3, the DNA is TGTGCCAGCAGCCCACGGGACAGTCGCGGTGAAAAACTGTTTTTT. Its translation is CASSPRDSRGEKLFF.

This clone was detected only a few times. The J gene is TRBJ1-3, the V gene TRBV4-2; 7 bases align to TRBD1. Trimming removed 2 bases from V and 0 bases from J; junction bases left unmatched: 4. The CDR3 sequence is 16 residues long. Germline CDR1 and CDR2: LGHNA and YNFKEQ. As DNA, the CDR3 is TGTGCCAGCAGCCAACCCGACAGGGCCTCTGGAAACACCATATATTTT. This translates into CASSQPDRASGNTIYF.

The gene calls are TRBV19 and TRBJ1-5; D not resolved. This CDR3 has 13 amino acids. The V end was cut by 4 bases, the J end by 7 bases, with 11 bases between. From germline, CDR1 is LNHDA and CDR2 SQIVND (reference sequence). The CDR3 DNA is TGTGCCAGTAGTAAGAATCTTAGGCAGCCCCAGCATTTT. This codes for CASSKNLRQPQHF.

The chain couples TRBV6-6 to TRBJ2-5; 8 bases align to TRBD1. After removal of 6 bases from V and 5 bases from J, the junction contained 11 bases not matched to a gene. There are 15 residues in the CDR3. Germline CDR1 reads MNHNY; CDR2 reads SVGAGI (reference sequence). The CDR3 nucleotides are TGTGCCAGCAGGAGTTCGGGGACAGGTGGCGAGACCCAGTACTTC. It translates to CASRSSGTGGETQYF.

V gene TRBV5-1 combines with J gene TRBJ2-7; TRBD2 matches 11 bases. The J segment lost 5 bases and the V segment lost 4 bases, leaving 11 bases of the junction unmatched. CDR1 SGHRS and CDR2 YFSETQ come from the germline V gene. This CDR3 has 16 residues. The CDR3 bases are TGCGCCAGCAGCCCTCAACTCGTAGCGGGAGGGAACGAGCAGTACTTC. Translation: CASSPQLVAGGNEQYF.

The chain couples TRBV4-1 to TRBJ2-7, with a weak D call TRBD2 (5 bases). The CDR3 spans 13 residues. Germline V gene data show CDR1 as MGHRA and CDR2 as YSYEKL. V gave up 4 bases and J gave up 6 bases, with 13 bases separating them. The CDR3 here is CASSPGRGPEQYF. As DNA, the CDR3 is TGCGCCAGCAGCCCAGGAAGAGGGCCCGAGCAGTACTTC.

The rearrangement links TRBV7-8 to TRBJ2-4, with 7 nucleotides matching TRBD2. This CDR3 has 17 residues. V shed 0 bases, J shed 0 bases, and the junction held 5 bases outside the gene matches. CDR1 and CDR2 from the germline V gene are SGHVS and FQNEAQ. The DNA of the CDR3 is TGTGCCAGCAGCTTAGCGCGCCTAGCGGTAGCCAAAAACATTCAGTACTTC. Amino acids: CASSLARLAVAKNIQYF.